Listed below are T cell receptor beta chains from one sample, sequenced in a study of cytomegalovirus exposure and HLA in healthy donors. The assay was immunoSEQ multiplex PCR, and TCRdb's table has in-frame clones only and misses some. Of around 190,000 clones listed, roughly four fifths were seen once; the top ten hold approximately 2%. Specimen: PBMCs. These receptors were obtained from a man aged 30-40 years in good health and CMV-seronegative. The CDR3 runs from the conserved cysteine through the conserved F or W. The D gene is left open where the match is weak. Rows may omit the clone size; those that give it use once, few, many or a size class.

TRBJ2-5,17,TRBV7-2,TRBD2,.,TGTGCCAGCAGCTTGGGGACTAGCGGGTGGGGTCAAGAGACCCAGTACTTC,CASSLGTSGWGQETQYF
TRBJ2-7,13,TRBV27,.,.,TGTGCCAGCAGTCTGTCGTCCTTAGGGGGTAGGGACTTC,CASSLSSLGGRDF
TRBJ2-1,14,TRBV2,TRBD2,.,TGTGCCAGCAGTGAAATGACTAGCGGGAATGAGCAGTTCTTC,CASSEMTSGNEQFF
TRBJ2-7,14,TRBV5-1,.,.,TGCGCCAGCAGCTCCCAGACTAGCTCCTACGAGCAGTACTTC,CASSSQTSSYEQYF
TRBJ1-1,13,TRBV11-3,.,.,TGTGCCAGCAGCTTAAGAGAGAACACTGAAGCTTTCTTT,CASSLRENTEAFF
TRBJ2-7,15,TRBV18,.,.,TGTGCCAGCTCCCCATATGGGGAGCAACTCTACGAGCAGTACTTC,CASSPYGEQLYEQYF
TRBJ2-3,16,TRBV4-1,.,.,TGCGCCAGCAGCCCTACGGGCGGGGGCCCCCAGGATACGCAGTATTTT,CASSPTGGGPQDTQYF
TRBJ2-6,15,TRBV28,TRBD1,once,TGTGCCAGTACAGGGGTTAGCTCTGGGGCCAACGTCCTGACTTTC,CASTGVSSGANVLTF
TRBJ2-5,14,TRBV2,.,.,TGTGCCAGCACCCGGACAGTAGGCATGGAGACCCAGTACTTC,CASTRTVGMETQYF
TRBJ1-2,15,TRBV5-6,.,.,TGTGCCAGCAGCACCGTCTTGGACGGGAGCTATGGCTACACCTTC,CASSTVLDGSYGYTF
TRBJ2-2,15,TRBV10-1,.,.,TGCGCCAGCAGCGGGGCCGGGACTCTCACCGGGGAGCTGTTTTTT,CASSGAGTLTGELFF
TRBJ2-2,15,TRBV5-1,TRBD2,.,TGCGCCAGCAGCGAAACTAGCGGGAATGGCGGGGAGCTGTTTTTT,CASSETSGNGGELFF
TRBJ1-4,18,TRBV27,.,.,TGTGCCAGCAGTGCCCCGGAGGGGGGGCGACCAACTAATGAAAAACTGTTTTTT,CASSAPEGGRPTNEKLFF